This T cell receptor (beta chain) was found in a study of OX40 agonist ivuxolimab in advanced cancers. Looking at the study overall: Enrolled patients in dose escalation had cancers that were hepatocellular carcinoma, melanoma, renal cell or head and neck cancer. Participants could have had prior anti-PD-1, anti-PD-L1 or anti-CTLA-4 therapy, and more than 35% had some. Whole-study findings and limits: By week 6 at 0.1 to 3.0 mg/kg, blood CD4+ and CD8+ T cells had expanded clonally.

Assay: immunoSEQ multiplex PCR; the TCRdb copy retains only in-frame clones and omits some. This sample has some 76,000 clones, with 75% to 90% found just once. There are a few counts of this clone. Its antigen is not known. No patient had autoimmune disease or received systemic immunosuppression. The sample here was CD4+ or CD8+ T cells sorted from blood, taken in a trial of the OX40 agonist ivuxolimab. This clonotype was obtained from an adult with an advanced solid tumor such as melanoma, head and neck, liver or kidney cancer.

The CDR3 region has the DNA TGCGCCAGCAGGGGCCCCTTGATGAACACTGAAGCTTTCTTT. It encodes CASRGPLMNTEAFF. This sequence joins TRBV4-1 and TRBJ1-1; the D is unclear. V was shortened by 6 bases and J by 0 bases, with 11 bases between the two germline ends. CDR1 and CDR2 (germline): MGHRA, YSYEKL. This CDR3 has 14 residues.